Sequencing of this T cell receptor (beta chain) was carried out in a study of blood T cells in healthy people across ages. Study observations and caveats: Higher diversity, along with more naive CD4+ cells, distinguished long-lived donors from aged donors.

Only a few counts were recorded for this clonotype. Its antigen is unidentified. PCR was performed a second time for about 7 to 11 cycles using a sample-barcoded 5' primer and a J-beta primer mix. TCRdb used MiXCR to reprocess the 5' RACE reads, holding one entry per CDR3 protein. Here the sample spans about 800,000 distinct CDR3 sequences, approximately 25% being singletons. Separately, the same data were catalogued under a study of T cells of mothers and their children. In that study: Donation came from three healthy Caucasian mothers together with their six children.

This TCR came from a boy aged 5-17 years in good health. Sequencing was performed on blood.

The CDR3 here is CSASSYEQYF. The DNA of the CDR3 is TGCAGTGCTAGCTCATACGAGCAGTACTTC. The chain couples TRBV20-1 to TRBJ2-7; D gene ambiguous. V was trimmed by 3 bases and J by 4 bases, leaving 4 bases between them. CDR3 length: 10 amino acids. Germline CDR1 DFQATT, CDR2 SNEGSKA (reference sequence).